These T cell receptor beta chains were read from a single sample in a study of blood T cell repertoires in COVID-19. Sequencing used immunoSEQ multiplex PCR; TCRdb keeps in-frame clones, though not all of them. Counted here are tens of thousands of clones, around four fifths occurring once; the ten biggest clones make up 2.6%. Sequencing was carried out using peripheral blood. These receptors all come from a man aged 50 to 60 with acute or convalescent COVID-19. The CDR3 runs from the conserved cysteine through the conserved F or W. Each record gives: J gene, clone size, V gene, CDR3 protein. Size is stated for part of the rows, as once, few or many counts, or as a class when the clone is expanded.

TRBJ2-7,-,TRBV27,CASRPRDRGREEQYF
TRBJ2-4,-,TRBV24-1,CATSEGDTLAKNIQYF
TRBJ2-3,-,TRBV6-5,CASSYSGGGGTDTQYF
TRBJ1-2,-,TRBV7-8,CASTKGANYGYTF
TRBJ1-2,few,TRBV6-2/TRBV6-3,CASSIYRELDGYTF
TRBJ2-3,-,TRBV19,CASSIRVGGTDTQYF
TRBJ1-1,few,TRBV10-3,CAISEGGGLTEAFF
TRBJ2-1,-,TRBV5-1,CASTSAGGGTYNEQFF
TRBJ1-6,-,TRBV7-9,CASSLTISNSPLHF
TRBJ2-4,-,TRBV24-1,CATRRAAKNIQYF
TRBJ1-3,-,TRBV10-2,CATEGGSGNTIYF
TRBJ2-3,-,TRBV13,CASSRTGLRATTDTQYF
TRBJ1-2,-,TRBV2,CASSEAASGLTGDYGYTF
TRBJ2-7,once,TRBV3-1/TRBV3-2,CASSPGGYEQYF
TRBJ1-1,-,TRBV11-3,CASSSGGQLEAFF
TRBJ1-2,-,TRBV4-1,CASSQEPTGIYGYTF
TRBJ2-7,-,TRBV10-3,CAISGGPTSYEQYF
TRBJ2-2,-,TRBV6-6,CASSTGLANTGELFF
TRBJ1-4,-,TRBV5-4,CASSLAGHGDEKLFF
TRBJ1-4,-,TRBV7-8,CASSLVPDGGSANEKLFF
TRBJ2-5,-,TRBV7-7,CASSLGSSGQETQYF
TRBJ2-1,-,TRBV5-1,CASRNGTGYYNEQFF
TRBJ2-3,-,TRBV7-9,CASSLDVEAGVPDTQYF
TRBJ2-1,-,TRBV5-1,CASSLAGDAGEQFF
TRBJ1-4,-,TRBV5-4,CASSAGTGVEKLFF
TRBJ2-3,-,TRBV5-1,CASDRGKSSTDTQYF
TRBJ1-5,-,TRBV7-8,CASSQGVQPQHF
TRBJ2-1,-,TRBV7-9,CASSRPQGRHDEQFF
TRBJ2-5,-,TRBV5-1,CASSLQVAGQETQYF
TRBJ2-7,-,TRBV7-9,CASSHTGMGARYEQYF
TRBJ2-1,-,TRBV12-1,CASSFYGRRGGESSYNEQFF
TRBJ1-4,-,TRBV27,CASSFDRPGEKLFF
TRBJ2-7,-,TRBV28,CASRMGGSYEQYF
TRBJ1-1,-,TRBV28,CASGDRIEAFF
TRBJ2-7,-,TRBV4-1,CASSQVLAGVSYEQYF
TRBJ1-3,-,TRBV28,CASSISGHLSGNTIYF
TRBJ2-5,-,TRBV7-2,CASSLSGETQYF
TRBJ2-3,-,TRBV10-3,CAISRGSDTQYF
TRBJ1-1,-,TRBV19,CASSIRTPRDTEAFF
TRBJ2-1,-,TRBV7-3,CASSPNSGSSYNEQFF
TRBJ1-1,-,TRBV19,CASILAGGRTEAFF
TRBJ1-1,-,TRBV5-1,CASSSKQGATEAFF
TRBJ1-5,-,TRBV19,CASSPGGALGNQPQHF
TRBJ1-2,-,TRBV25-1,CASSPTGEQALYGYTF
TRBJ2-1,-,TRBV11-2,CASRRTGDNEQFF
TRBJ1-4,-,TRBV10-3,CAISESGQHEKLFF
TRBJ2-3,-,TRBV9,CASSGRTSLTDTQYF
TRBJ2-1,-,TRBV27,CASSLGTSGYNEQFF